This TCR beta chain was sequenced in a study of T cells in Graves' hyperthyroidism and ophthalmopathy. Uncontrolled infection, other autoimmune disease, pregnancy or lactation led to exclusion. Of note for this clonotype: What it binds is unknown.

It was RNA transcripts that yielded the amplified TCR beta CDR3 regions. Researchers ran a first-round RT-PCR on the TCR CDR3 using the HTBI primer set. TCRdb redid the calling of the multiplex PCR reads with MiXCR, one entry per CDR3 protein. The table has 500,000 to 600,000 distinct CDR3 sequences, about 43% seen once. The study, taken as a whole, reports: Ophthalmopathy was told apart from stable hyperthyroidism by a 13 V-J model. Peripheral blood also featured most of the thyroid clonotypes expanded above 0.001.

Unmatched junction bases numbered 8, after V lost 3 bases and J lost 14 bases. Germline V gene sequence: CDR1 SGDLS, CDR2 YYNGEE. The CDR3 runs to 13 residues. The clonotype was recovered from a woman younger than 35 with Graves' hyperthyroidism. What was sequenced was peripheral blood or thyroid tissue (not recorded which). V and J are TRBV9 and TRBJ1-4, with 9 bases that match TRBD1. CDR3 nucleotide sequence: TGTGCCAGCAGCGAATCCGGGACAGGGAGGCTGTTTTTT. This codes for CASSESGTGRLFF. Using reference TRBV9 and TRBJ1-4 for the parts outside the CDR3, the full variable domain is DSGVTQTPKHLITATGQRVTLRCSPRSGDLSVYWYQQSLDQGLQFLIQYYNGEERAKGNILERFSAQQFPDLHSELNLSSLELGDSALYFCASSESGTGRLFFGSGTQLSVL.